This note documents a single T cell receptor (beta chain) sequence. The antigen is undetermined. The source material, RNA transcripts, was used to amplify TCR beta CDR3 regions. The HTBI primer set served for first-round RT-PCR of the TCR CDR3. TCRdb reprocessed the multiplex PCR reads via MiXCR and lists one record per CDR3 protein. The table includes around 370,000 distinct CDR3 sequences, around 18% detected once. V lost 6 bases and J 3 bases, leaving 9 bases between the germline ends. The CDR3 contains 13 residues. Germline V lookup: CDR1 MDHEN, CDR2 SYDVKM. These data originate in a study of T cells in Graves' hyperthyroidism and ophthalmopathy. Study findings and constraints: Patients with ophthalmopathy were separated from those with stable hyperthyroidism by a 13 V-J model.

The sample was blood. The sequence was collected from a man aged 18 to 30 with Graves' ophthalmopathy. V usage is TRBV28 and J usage is TRBJ2-1; D might be TRBD1 (6 bases). DNA for the CDR3: TGTGCCAGCAGCGCAGGGGACTACAATGAGCAGTTCTTC. Encoded protein: CASSAGDYNEQFF.